This TCR beta chain was sequenced during a study of PD-1 blockade in classical Hodgkin lymphoma. Details on this clone: What it binds is unknown.

The V end was cut by 8 bases, the J end by 5 bases, with 13 bases between. The CDR3 sequence is 12 residues long. Germline CDR1 reads SNHLY; CDR2 reads FYNNEI. Study-level points and caveats: A reduction in baseline TCR diversity was reportedly seen in newly diagnosed patients relative to healthy donors. Differences between repertoires have undefined causes, possibly disease activity or prior therapy.

TCRdb's copy holds only in-frame clones and misses some; the assay was immunoSEQ multiplex PCR. This sample has fewer than 40,000 clones, with about 89% found just once. The time point is: newly diagnosed, previously untreated cHL patient sample. Magnetic negative selection was used to purify CD4+ T cells from thawed PBMCs. Acting as the comparison were PBMCs from newly diagnosed, untreated classical Hodgkin lymphoma. The sample was CD4+ T cells from blood. The TCR was taken from a human donor with classical Hodgkin lymphoma. The V and J genes are TRBV2 and TRBJ2-7, with a weak D call TRBD2 (5 bases). The CDR3 loop reads CASGLARDEQYF. The CDR3 coding sequence is TGTGCCAGCGGGCTAGCCCGCGACGAGCAGTACTTC.